The T cell receptor beta chain under discussion was sequenced for a study of CD8+CD57+ T cells in acquired aplastic anemia. The template used for profiling TCR beta VDJ and CDR3 was genomic DNA. Each CDR3 protein gets one entry after TCRdb re-called the reads with MiXCR. The sample yields a few hundred thousand distinct CDR3 sequences, under 65% seen once. The V gene's germline CDR1 is DFQATT and CDR2 SNEGSKA (reference sequence). The CDR3 extends over 12 amino acids. V lost 3 bases and J lost 0, with 6 bases in between. Patients chosen for sequencing had shown CD8+CD57+ cell expansion by flow cytometry.

The material sequenced was sorted CD4+, CD8+, or CD8+CD57+ T cells (not recorded which) from PBMCs. This clonotype was obtained from a human donor with aplastic anemia. The chain recombines TRBV20-1 with TRBJ2-7; D call uncertain. This CDR3 reads CSASETSYEQYF. CDR3 coding DNA: TGCAGTGCTAGCGAAACCTCCTACGAGCAGTACTTC.